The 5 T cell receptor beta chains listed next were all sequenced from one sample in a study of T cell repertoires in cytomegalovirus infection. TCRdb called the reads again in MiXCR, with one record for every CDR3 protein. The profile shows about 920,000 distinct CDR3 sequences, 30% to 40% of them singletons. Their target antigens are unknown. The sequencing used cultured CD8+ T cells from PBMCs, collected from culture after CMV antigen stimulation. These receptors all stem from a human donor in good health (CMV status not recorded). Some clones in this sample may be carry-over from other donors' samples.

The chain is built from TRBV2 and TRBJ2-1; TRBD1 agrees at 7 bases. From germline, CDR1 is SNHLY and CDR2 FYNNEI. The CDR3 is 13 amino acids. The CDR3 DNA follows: TGTGTCACTACCGGGACAGATGACAATGAGCAGTTCTTC. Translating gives CVTTGTDDNEQFF.

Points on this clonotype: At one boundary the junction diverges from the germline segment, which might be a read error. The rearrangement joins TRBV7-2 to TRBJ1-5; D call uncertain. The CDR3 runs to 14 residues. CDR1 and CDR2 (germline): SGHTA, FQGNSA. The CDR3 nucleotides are TGTGCCAACAGCTTAGTGGTGATCAATCAGCCCCAGCATTTT. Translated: CANSLVVINQPQHF.

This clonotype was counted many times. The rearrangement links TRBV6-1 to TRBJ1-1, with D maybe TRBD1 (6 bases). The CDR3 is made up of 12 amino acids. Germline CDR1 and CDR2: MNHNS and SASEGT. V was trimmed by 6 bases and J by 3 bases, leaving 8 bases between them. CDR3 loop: CASRRGYTEAFF. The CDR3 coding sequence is TGTGCCAGCAGGAGGGGGTACACTGAAGCTTTCTTT.

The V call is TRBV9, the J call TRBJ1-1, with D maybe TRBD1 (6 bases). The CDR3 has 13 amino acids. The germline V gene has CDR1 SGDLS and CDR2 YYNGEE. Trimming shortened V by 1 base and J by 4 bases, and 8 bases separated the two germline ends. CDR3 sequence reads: CASSVKGVTEAFF. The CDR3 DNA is TGTGCCAGCAGCGTAAAGGGGGTCACTGAAGCTTTCTTT.

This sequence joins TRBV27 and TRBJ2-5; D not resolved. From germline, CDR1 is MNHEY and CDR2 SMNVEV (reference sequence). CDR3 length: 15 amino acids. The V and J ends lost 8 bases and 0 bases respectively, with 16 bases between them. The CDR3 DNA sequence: TGTGCCAGCGGGATGTCCCGGGCGTACCAAGAGACCCAGTACTTC. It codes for CASGMSRAYQETQYF.